Each of the 16 T cell receptor beta chains below was sequenced from the same sample in a study of blood T cell repertoires in COVID-19 (TCRdb year 2020). Libraries were built with the immunoSEQ multiplex PCR assay. The table comes from immuneACCESS by way of TCRdb, which keeps in-frame sequences with V and J called. Part of the clones is missing from these tables; in studies checked, under half for an unresolved V gene and the rest for unknown reasons. The sample table shows about 52,000 clones, and approximately 85% are seen once. Roughly 29% of the sample is in the top ten clones. Sequencing input: peripheral blood. These receptors all come from a woman aged 80 or over with COVID-19, enrolled during active disease.

This chain links TRBV6-5 with TRBJ2-7, with 9 bases matching TRBD1. The germline V gene encodes CDR1 MNHEY and CDR2 SVGAGI. Trimming removed 2 bases from V and 4 bases from J; junction bases left unmatched: 6. The CDR3 contains 15 residues. This CDR3 reads CASSYGGQGLYEQYF. The CDR3 region has the DNA TGTGCCAGCAGTTACGGTGGACAGGGGCTTTACGAGCAGTACTTC.

The J gene is TRBJ1-1, the V gene TRBV20-1; weak D call: TRBD1 (6 bases). The ends were cut back, 6 bases at V and 3 bases at J, with 8 bases in the middle. Germline CDR1 and CDR2: DFQATT and SNEGSKA (reference sequence). CDR3 length: 11 residues. CDR3 DNA: TGCAGTGCAACAGGGTACACTGAAGCTTTCTTT. Encoded protein: CSATGYTEAFF.

The CDR3 DNA reads TGTGCCAGTAGAAGGGCGGGACAGCGCACAGATACGCAGTATTTT. Residues: CASRRAGQRTDTQYF. V usage is TRBV19 and J usage is TRBJ2-3, with D perhaps TRBD1 (7 bases). V shed 6 bases and J shed 1 base, with 14 bases lying between them. This CDR3 has 15 residues. Germline V gene data show CDR1 as LNHDA and CDR2 as SQIVND (reference sequence). Full variable domain (outside the CDR3, taken from reference TRBV19 and TRBJ2-3): DGGITQSPKYLFRKEGQNVTLSCEQNLNHDAMYWYRQDPGQGLRLIYYSQIVNDFQKGDIAEGYSVSREKKESFPLTVTSAQKNPTAFYLCASRRAGQRTDTQYFGPGTRLTVL.

The count of this clone is one. This chain joins TRBV6-1 and TRBJ1-1; 9 bases line up with TRBD1. The germline V gene has CDR1 MNHNS and CDR2 SASEGT. The CDR3 runs to 17 residues. Trimming at V came to 2 bases and at J to 4 bases, leaving 11 bases not matched to a gene. CDR3 loop: CASSETPPGTGFTEAFF. DNA for the CDR3: TGTGCCAGCAGTGAAACCCCCCCGGGGACAGGGTTCACTGAAGCTTTCTTT.

The rearrangement links TRBV18 to TRBJ1-5; weak D call: TRBD1 (6 bases). The CDR3 consists of 15 residues. V lost 2 bases and J lost 7, with 15 bases in between. Germline lookup yields CDR1 KGHSH and CDR2 LQKENI. The CDR3 sequence: CASSPTRGGGQPQHF. CDR3 DNA: TGTGCCAGCTCACCAACTCGAGGGGGTGGGCAGCCCCAGCATTTT.

The chain has TRBV28 and TRBJ2-7; 11 bases line up with TRBD2. Germline CDR1 MDHEN, CDR2 SYDVKM. This CDR3 contains 15 residues. Trimming removed 5 bases from V and 1 base from J; junction bases left unmatched: 4. The CDR3 reads CASSPRTSGSYEQYF. In nucleotides, the CDR3 is TGTGCCAGCAGTCCCCGGACTAGCGGGTCCTACGAGCAGTACTTC.

This sequence joins TRBV2 and TRBJ1-3; 8 nucleotides align to TRBD1. Germline CDR1 SNHLY, CDR2 FYNNEI. J gave up 2 bases and V 7 bases, and 10 bases lay outside the gene matches. The CDR3 has 16 amino acids. The CDR3 loop is CASTQRDRNPGNTIYF. As DNA, the CDR3 is TGTGCCAGCACTCAACGGGACAGGAATCCTGGAAACACCATATATTTT.

The chain employs TRBV6-6 and TRBJ2-5, with TRBD2 matching 13 bases. The V gene's germline CDR1 is MNHNY and CDR2 SVGAGI (reference sequence). J was trimmed by 5 bases and V by 5 bases; bases with no gene match: 14. The CDR3 is made up of 18 amino acids. CDR3 sequence reads: CASSQIVLAGGVLETQYF. As DNA, the CDR3 is TGTGCCAGCAGTCAAATCGTACTAGCGGGAGGGGTATTGGAGACCCAGTACTTC.

In its sample, this clone was seen a few times. CDR3 amino acids: CAWRGATAEQYF. The DNA of the CDR3 is TGTGCCTGGAGAGGCGCCACAGCCGAGCAGTACTTC. The chain has TRBV30 and TRBJ2-7; unclear D gene. Between the trimmed V and J ends, which lost 3 bases and 6 bases, there was a span of 12 bases. Looked up from germline, CDR1 is GTSNPN and CDR2 is SVGIG (reference sequence). The CDR3 is 12 amino acids.

V and J are TRBV27 and TRBJ2-7; no definite D call. V was trimmed by 9 bases and J by 6 bases, leaving 18 bases between them. The CDR3 extends over 13 amino acids. Germline V gene sequence: CDR1 MNHEY, CDR2 SMNVEV (reference sequence). CDR3: CASSPTEISEQYF. The CDR3 bases are TGTGCCAGTTCTCCCACCGAGATTTCCGAGCAGTACTTC.

Only a few counts were recorded for this clone. The chain combines TRBV6-4 with TRBJ2-1; D is possibly TRBD1 (5 bases). Germline V gene data show CDR1 as MRHNA and CDR2 as SNTAGT. V lost 3 bases and J lost 6, with 9 bases in between. The CDR3 totals 13 residues. In nucleotides, the CDR3 is TGTGCCAGCAGTGAACAGGAGCTCAATGAGCAGTTCTTC. It encodes CASSEQELNEQFF.

The CDR3 sequence: CASSEATGALNTEAFF. The CDR3 nucleotides are TGTGCCAGCAGCGAAGCGACAGGGGCATTGAACACTGAAGCTTTCTTT. The rearrangement uses TRBV7-9 and TRBJ1-1; 8 nucleotides match TRBD1. With V trimmed by 5 bases and J by 0 bases, 8 bases remained unmatched. Germline CDR1 SEHNR, CDR2 FQNEAQ (reference sequence). This CDR3 region has 16 residues.

The genes are TRBV9 and TRBJ1-2, with D unclear. V lost 2 bases and J lost 7, with 18 bases in between. The CDR3 runs 15 residues. Germline CDR1 is SGDLS and CDR2 is YYNGEE. This CDR3 is CASSVYDTGASGYTF. Written as DNA, the CDR3 is TGTGCCAGCAGCGTTTATGACACTGGCGCGAGTGGCTACACCTTC.

The chain employs TRBV4-2 and TRBJ2-6, with D maybe TRBD2 (5 bases). Trimming removed 0 bases at V and 0 bases at J, with 12 bases between. The CDR3 has 18 amino acids. Germline V gene data show CDR1 as LGHNA and CDR2 as YNFKEQ. Written as DNA, the CDR3 is TGTGCCAGCAGCCAAGATCAGAGAGGGTTCTCTGGGGCCAACGTCCTGACTTTC. Its translation is CASSQDQRGFSGANVLTF.

The rearrangement links TRBV11-3 to TRBJ2-1; TRBD2 aligns across 8 bases. Losses at the gene ends were 4 bases for V and 2 bases for J; bases not matched to a gene: 4. In germline, CDR1 is SGHNT, CDR2 YENEEA. This CDR3 has 15 residues. DNA for the CDR3: TGTGCCAGCAGCTCGACTAGCGATACCTACAATGAGCAGTTCTTC. Amino acids: CASSSTSDTYNEQFF.

The V call is TRBV29-1, the J call TRBJ1-1; 7 bases are shared with TRBD1. CDR1 and CDR2 from the germline V gene are SQVTM and ANQGSEA. J gave up 1 base and V 7 bases, and 6 bases lay outside the gene matches. This CDR3 is 13 amino acids long. The CDR3 coding sequence is TGCAGCGCCCAGGGACAGAAGAACACTGAAGCTTTCTTT. Translated, it gives CSAQGQKNTEAFF.